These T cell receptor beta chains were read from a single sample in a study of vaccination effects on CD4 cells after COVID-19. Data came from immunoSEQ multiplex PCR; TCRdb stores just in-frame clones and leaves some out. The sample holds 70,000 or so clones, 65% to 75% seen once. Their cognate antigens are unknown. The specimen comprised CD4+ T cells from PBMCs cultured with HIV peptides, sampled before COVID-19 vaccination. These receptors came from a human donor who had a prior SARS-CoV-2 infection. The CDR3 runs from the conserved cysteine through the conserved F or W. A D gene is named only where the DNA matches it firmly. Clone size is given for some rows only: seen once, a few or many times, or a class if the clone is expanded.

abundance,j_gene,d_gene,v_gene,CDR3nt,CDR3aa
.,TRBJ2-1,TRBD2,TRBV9,TGTGCCAGCAGCGGGGGACTAGCGGCAGACAATGAGCAGTTCTTC,CASSGGLAADNEQFF
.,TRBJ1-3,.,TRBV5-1,TGCGCCAGCAGCTTGGGGGGAAATGAAAACACCATATATTTT,CASSLGGNENTIYF
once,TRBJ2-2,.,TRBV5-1,TGCGCCAGCAGCTTTACGGTGGGGACCGGGGAGCTGTTTTTT,CASSFTVGTGELFF
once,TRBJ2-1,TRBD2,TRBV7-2,TGTGCCAGCAGCCACAGCGGGAGCTCCTACAATGAGCAGTTCTTC,CASSHSGSSYNEQFF
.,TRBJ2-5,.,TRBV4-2,TGTGCCAGCAGCCAAGATCTAGCCCAAGGCGTGGAGACCCAGTACTTC,CASSQDLAQGVETQYF
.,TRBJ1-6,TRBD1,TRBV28,TGTGCCAGCAGAACCCTCTACAGGGGGCTTAAGGGTTCACCCCTCCACTTT,CASRTLYRGLKGSPLHF
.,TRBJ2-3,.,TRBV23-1,TGCGCCAGCAGTCACGAAAGACAGATCACAGATACGCAGTATTTT,CASSHERQITDTQYF
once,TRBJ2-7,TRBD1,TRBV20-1,TGCAGTCCCGGGACAGGGGGCGAGCAGTACTTC,CSPGTGGEQYF
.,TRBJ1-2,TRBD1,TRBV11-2,TGTGCCAGCAGACGACCGGGACAGGGGGATAAGAGCTATGGCTACACCTTC,CASRRPGQGDKSYGYTF
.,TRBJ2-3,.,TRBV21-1,TGTGCCAGCAGCAAAGTTCCTAGCTTCGATACGCAGTATTTT,CASSKVPSFDTQYF
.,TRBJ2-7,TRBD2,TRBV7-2,TGTGCCAGCAGCCGTGCGGCGGGGGATTCCTACGAGCAGTACTTC,CASSRAAGDSYEQYF
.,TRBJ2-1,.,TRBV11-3,TGTGCCAGCAGCTTAGCGTACGGGTCCTACAATGAGCAGTTCTTC,CASSLAYGSYNEQFF
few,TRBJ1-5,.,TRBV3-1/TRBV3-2,TGTGCCAGCAGCCCTTTTAGTGGAAGGGGCAATCAGCCCCAGCATTTT,CASSPFSGRGNQPQHF
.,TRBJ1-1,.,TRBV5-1,TGCGCCAGCAGCTCCCTTGTTACGCGGGGCACTGAAGCTTTCTTT,CASSSLVTRGTEAFF
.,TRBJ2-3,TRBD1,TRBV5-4,TGTGCCAGCAGGCGACAGGGGACAGATACGCAGTATTTT,CASRRQGTDTQYF
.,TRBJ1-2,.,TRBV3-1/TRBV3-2,TGTGCCAGCAGCTCGAGAACAGGTTCCTATGGCTACACCTTC,CASSSRTGSYGYTF
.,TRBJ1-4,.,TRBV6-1,TGTGCCAGCAGTCACAGCGCAACTAATGAAAAACTGTTTTTT,CASSHSATNEKLFF
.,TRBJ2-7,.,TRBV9,TGTGCCAGCAGCGTAGCGACCGGGACATTCCACGAGCAGTACTTC,CASSVATGTFHEQYF
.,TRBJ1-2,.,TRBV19,TGTGCCAGTAGCTCGGCGGGGGGGCGCGTTGGCTACACCTTC,CASSSAGGRVGYTF
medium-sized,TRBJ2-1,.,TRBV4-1,TGCGCCAGCAGCCAAGAGGTCCGGTTGGACTACAATGAGCAGTTCTTC,CASSQEVRLDYNEQFF
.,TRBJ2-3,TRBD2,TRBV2,TGTGCCAGCAGTACCGGGACTAGTCTCGCAGATACGCAGTATTTT,CASSTGTSLADTQYF
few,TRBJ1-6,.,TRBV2,TGTGCCAGCAGAAGGCAGGGCCTTAATTCACCCCTCCACTTT,CASRRQGLNSPLHF
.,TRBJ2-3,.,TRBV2,TGTGCCAACTCACCGACCACCACTATTACAGATACGCAGTATTTT,CANSPTTTITDTQYF
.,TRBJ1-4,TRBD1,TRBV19,TGTGCCAGTAGGCGACGACAGGGGGGATTTAATGAAAAACTGTTTTTT,CASRRRQGGFNEKLFF
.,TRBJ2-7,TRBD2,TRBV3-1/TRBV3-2,TGTGCCAGCAGCCAAGATGCTAGCGGGGGGGTTTCCTACGAGCAGTACTTC,CASSQDASGGVSYEQYF
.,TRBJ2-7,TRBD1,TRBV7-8,TGTGCCAGCAGTCGTAGGGGACAGCAATACTACGAGCAGTACTTC,CASSRRGQQYYEQYF
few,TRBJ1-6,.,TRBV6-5,TGTGCCAGCAGGATTATGCCGGGGGTGGATTCACCCCTCCACTTT,CASRIMPGVDSPLHF
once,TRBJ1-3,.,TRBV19,TGTGCCAGTAGTATCGGGAGTTACTCTGGAAACACCATATATTTT,CASSIGSYSGNTIYF
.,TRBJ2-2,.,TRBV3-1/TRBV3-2,TGTGCCAGCAGCCGGTTGGGAGTTGGGGAGCTGTTTTTT,CASSRLGVGELFF
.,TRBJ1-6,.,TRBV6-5,TGTGCCAGCAGTTACAATATCGGGATCCTCAAGGGATCCCTCCACTTT,CASSYNIGILKGSLHF
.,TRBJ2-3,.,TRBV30,TGTGCCTGGGGGGGGCTAGCAGTTGACACAGATACGCAGTATTTT,CAWGGLAVDTDTQYF
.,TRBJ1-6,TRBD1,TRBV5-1,TGCGCCAGCAGCTGGGACAGAAATAATTCACCCCTCCACTTT,CASSWDRNNSPLHF
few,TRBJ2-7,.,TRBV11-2,TGTGCCAGCAGCTTCGGCCTATCCTACGAGCAGTACTTC,CASSFGLSYEQYF
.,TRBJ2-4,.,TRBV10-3,TGTGCCATCAGTGAGTCGGGCGCCCGGGGGACCAGCATTCAGTACTTC,CAISESGARGTSIQYF
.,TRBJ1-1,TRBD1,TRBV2,TGTGCCAGCAGACTATCGGGACAGGGGGTCTATAGCACTGAAGCTTTCTTT,CASRLSGQGVYSTEAFF
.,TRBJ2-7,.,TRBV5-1,TGCGCCAGCAGCTCCCCCTCTAGCCACGAGCAGTACTTC,CASSSPSSHEQYF
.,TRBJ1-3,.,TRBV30,TGTGCCTGGAGCGAAGTCTCTGGAAACACCATATATTTT,CAWSEVSGNTIYF
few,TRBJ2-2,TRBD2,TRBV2,TGTGCCAGCAGACTAGCGGCCATTGGGACCGGGGAGCTGTTTTTT,CASRLAAIGTGELFF
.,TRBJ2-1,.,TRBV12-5,TGTGCTAGTGGTTGGATTTACCTCGGGACGGGGGCAAGAAGTGAGCAGTTCTTC,CASGWIYLGTGARSEQFF
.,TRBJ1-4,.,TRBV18,TGTGCCAGCTCACAGGCACAGCGGAATGAAAAACTGTTTTTT,CASSQAQRNEKLFF
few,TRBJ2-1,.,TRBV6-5,TGTGCCAGCAGTTACTCGGCACGGTCCGACAATGAGCAGTTCTTC,CASSYSARSDNEQFF
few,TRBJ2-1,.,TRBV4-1,TGCGCCAGCAGCCAAGAGTCTACGGTTGGTTCGCGCCGGAGCTCCTACAATGAGCAGTTCTTC,CASSQESTVGSRRSSYNEQFF
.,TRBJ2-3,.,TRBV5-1,TGCGCCAGTGCAGGGGCAGATACGCAGTATTTT,CASAGADTQYF
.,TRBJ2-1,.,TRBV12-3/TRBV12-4,TGTGCCAGCAGCGGCGGACACTACAATGAGCAGTTCTTC,CASSGGHYNEQFF
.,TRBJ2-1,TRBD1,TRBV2,TGTGCCAGCAGGACAGGGTACAATGAGCAGTTCTTC,CASRTGYNEQFF
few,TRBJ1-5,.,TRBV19,TGTGCCAGTCGAATCTGGGGCAATCAGCCCCAGCATTTT,CASRIWGNQPQHF
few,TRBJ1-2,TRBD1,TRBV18,TGTGCCAGCTCACGACAGGGAATGGGCAGCTACACCTTC,CASSRQGMGSYTF
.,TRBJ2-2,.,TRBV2,TGTGCCAGCAGCCACTACCCACAGGGAGCCGGGGAGCTGTTTTTT,CASSHYPQGAGELFF